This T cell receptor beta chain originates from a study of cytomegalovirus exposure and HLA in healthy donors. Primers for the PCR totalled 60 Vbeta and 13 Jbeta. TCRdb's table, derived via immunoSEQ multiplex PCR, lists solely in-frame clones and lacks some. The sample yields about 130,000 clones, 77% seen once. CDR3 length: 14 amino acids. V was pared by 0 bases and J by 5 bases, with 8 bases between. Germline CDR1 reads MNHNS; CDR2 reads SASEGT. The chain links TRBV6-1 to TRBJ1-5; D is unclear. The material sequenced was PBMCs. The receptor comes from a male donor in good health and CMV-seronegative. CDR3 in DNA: TGTGCCAGCAGTGAAGCGCAGGTGTATCAGCCCCAGCATTTT. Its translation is CASSEAQVYQPQHF.